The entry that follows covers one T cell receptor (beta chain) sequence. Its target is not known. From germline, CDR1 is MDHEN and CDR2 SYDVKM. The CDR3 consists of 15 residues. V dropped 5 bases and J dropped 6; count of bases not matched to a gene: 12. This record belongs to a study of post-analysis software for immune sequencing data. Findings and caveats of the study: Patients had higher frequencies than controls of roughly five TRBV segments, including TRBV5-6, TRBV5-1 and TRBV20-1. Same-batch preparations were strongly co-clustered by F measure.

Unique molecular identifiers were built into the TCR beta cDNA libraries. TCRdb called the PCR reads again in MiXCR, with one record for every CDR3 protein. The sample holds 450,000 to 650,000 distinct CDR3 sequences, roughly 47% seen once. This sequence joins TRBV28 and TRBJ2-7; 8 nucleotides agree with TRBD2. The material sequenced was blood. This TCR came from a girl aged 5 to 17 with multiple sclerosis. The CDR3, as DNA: TGTGCCAGCAGTAATCGACTAGCGAAAGCCTCCGAGCAGTACTTC. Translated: CASSNRLAKASEQYF.